The next 23 T cell receptor beta chains were all read from a single sample in a study of Ad26.COV2.S vaccination and SARS-CoV-2 variants. The method was immunoSEQ multiplex PCR; TCRdb's version includes in-frame clones alone and lacks a portion of them. Of about 680,000 clones listed, around 90% are singletons. Treatment indicated: around 19 received Ad26.COV2.S at low or high dose, single or two shots; roughly five received placebo; per-sample allocation not given. Samples analyzed were those drawn on day 63 after the first vaccine or placebo injection. Source: peripheral blood, taken in a trial of Ad26.COV2.S vaccine versus placebo. The receptors shown here come from a person aged 18-65 years who received the Ad26.COV2.S COVID-19 vaccine or a placebo.

This chain uses TRBV2 with TRBJ2-4, with 8 bases identical to TRBD1. The junction had 7 bases not matched to a gene; V was cut back by 6 bases and J by 9 bases. Per germline, CDR1 SNHLY and CDR2 FYNNEI. There are 13 residues in the CDR3. CDR3 sequence reads: CASREDRASIQYF. In nucleotides, the CDR3 is TGTGCCAGCAGGGAGGACAGGGCGAGCATTCAGTACTTC.

Remarks on this clone: At one end the junction does not follow the germline gene, possibly because of a read error. The chain links TRBV27 to TRBJ2-7; D remains unclear. The CDR3 runs 11 residues. Germline V gene sequence: CDR1 MNHEY, CDR2 SMNVEV (reference sequence). CDR3 nucleotide sequence: TGTGCCAGCAGTCCCATCCGTTTCGAGTTCTTC. Protein sequence: CASSPIRFEFF.

The genes are TRBV5-5 and TRBJ2-7; 7 positions match TRBD2. CDR3 length: 15 residues. Losses at the gene ends were 4 bases for V and 5 bases for J; bases not matched to a gene: 12. The germline V gene has CDR1 SGHKS and CDR2 YYEKEE (reference sequence). The CDR3 bases are TGTGCCAGCAGCCGCCCGGCAGCGGGAATCGACGAGCAGTACTTC. It specifies CASSRPAAGIDEQYF.

The chain has TRBV15 and TRBJ2-3; TRBD2 might be the D (5 bases). Trimming pared 1 base from V and 5 bases from J, leaving 10 bases between. This CDR3 spans 14 amino acids. Germline V gives CDR1 LNHNV, CDR2 YYDKDF (reference sequence). The CDR3 reads CATSRVSGVDTQYF. As DNA, the CDR3 is TGTGCCACCAGCAGAGTCTCCGGGGTAGATACGCAGTATTTT. Variable domain in full (rest from reference TRBV15 and TRBJ2-3): DAMVIQNPRYQVTQFGKPVTLSCSQTLNHNVMYWYQQKSSQAPKLLFHYYDKDFNNEADTPDNFQSRRPNTSFCFLDIRSPGLGDTAMYLCATSRVSGVDTQYFGPGTRLTVL.

The chain links TRBV3-1 (or the pseudogene TRBV3-2) to TRBJ1-4, with a tentative D call TRBD1 (5 bases). The V gene's germline CDR1 is LGHDT and CDR2 YNNKEL (reference sequence). V dropped 6 bases and J dropped 4 bases, with 18 bases sitting between them. This CDR3 comprises 16 residues. The CDR3 DNA follows: TGTGCCAGCAGTCCAAGGTCGGGGCAGTTTAATGAAAAACTGTTTTTT. Residues: CASSPRSGQFNEKLFF.

Only one count was recorded for this clone. The chain employs TRBV5-8 and TRBJ1-1, with D unclear. The CDR3 contains 15 residues. The germline V and J ends were trimmed by 2 bases and 0 bases, with 11 bases remaining between them. The germline CDR1 and CDR2 sequences are SGHTS and YDEGEE. This CDR3 reads CASSFRLGMNTEAFF. In DNA, the CDR3 is TGTGCCAGCAGCTTCAGGTTAGGAATGAACACTGAAGCTTTCTTT.

The chain is built from TRBV18 and TRBJ1-4; possible D gene TRBD1, 5 bases. V shed 4 bases and J shed 8 bases, with 14 bases lying between them. CDR1 is KGHSH, CDR2 LQKENI, per germline. The CDR3 contains 14 residues. The CDR3 sequence: CASSRGPAGEKLFF. The CDR3, as DNA: TGTGCCAGCTCACGGGGCCCCGCGGGGGAAAAACTGTTTTTT.

The V and J genes are TRBV6-5 and TRBJ2-7; 8 positions agree with TRBD1. V was clipped by 2 bases and J by 5 bases; unmatched bases: 8. CDR1 is MNHEY, CDR2 SVGAGI, per germline. This CDR3 has 15 amino acids. DNA for the CDR3: TGTGCCAGCAGTTACGCCCAAGACAGGGGCCACGAGCAGTACTTC. Protein product: CASSYAQDRGHEQYF.

The rearrangement uses TRBV6-2 or TRBV6-3 and TRBJ2-7; 7 bases map to TRBD2. Germline CDR1 reads MNHEY; CDR2 reads SVGEGT. The V and J ends lost 4 bases and 5 bases, in that order; junction bases with no gene match: 5. This CDR3 is built from 13 residues. The CDR3 nucleotides read TGTGCCAGCAGTTGGGAGCGGGGCAACGAGCAGTACTTC. It is translated as CASSWERGNEQYF.

As to this clone: Other DNA sequences in this specimen translate into the identical CDR3. This chain joins TRBV29-1 and TRBJ1-5, with 9 bases fitting TRBD1. The germline V gene encodes CDR1 SQVTM and CDR2 ANQGSEA. V shed 6 bases, J shed 5 bases, and the junction held 5 bases outside the gene matches. The CDR3 runs to 13 residues. DNA of the CDR3: TGCAGCGTCGGGACAGGGTTATATCAGCCCCAGCATTTT. Its protein product is CSVGTGLYQPQHF.

This clone was observed once. The V and J genes are TRBV6-6 and TRBJ2-2; 7 nucleotides match TRBD1. The CDR3 length is 15 residues. Trimming cost V 7 bases and J 0 bases; bases outside gene matches: 5. CDR1 MNHNY and CDR2 SVGAGI come from the germline V gene (reference sequence). The CDR3 protein is CASIKDRANTGELFF. CDR3 in DNA: TGTGCCAGCATCAAAGACAGGGCGAACACCGGGGAGCTGTTTTTT.

V usage is TRBV5-1 and J usage is TRBJ2-7; D may match TRBD1 or TRBD2 (6 bases each). The CDR3 runs to 15 residues. In germline, CDR1 is SGHRS, CDR2 YFSETQ. With 0 bases removed from V and 4 bases from J, the gap between germline ends came to 14 bases. The CDR3 spells CASSLVPGAAYEQYF. For the CDR3, the DNA is TGCGCCAGCAGCTTGGTTCCGGGGGCGGCGTACGAGCAGTACTTC.

This sequence joins TRBV6-5 and TRBJ2-7; 8 positions agree with TRBD1. Germline CDR1 is MNHEY and CDR2 is SVGAGI. V shed 5 bases, J shed 6 bases, and the junction held 3 bases outside the gene matches. The CDR3 spans 12 residues. The chain's CDR3 is CASSRQGFEQYF. CDR3 nucleotide sequence: TGTGCCAGCAGTCGACAGGGGTTCGAGCAGTACTTC.

The J gene is TRBJ2-5, the V gene TRBV7-9; no definite D call. V shed 5 bases and J shed 5 bases, with 15 bases lying between them. Germline V gene sequence: CDR1 SEHNR, CDR2 FQNEAQ (reference sequence). The CDR3 totals 14 residues. Here the CDR3 DNA reads TGTGCCAGCAGCACCGGACCCAGGCCGGAGACCCAGTACTTC. The encoded protein is CASSTGPRPETQYF. Using reference TRBV7-9 and TRBJ2-5 for the parts outside the CDR3, the full variable domain is DTGVSQNPRHKITKRGQNVTFRCDPISEHNRLYWYRQTLGQGPEFLTYFQNEAQLEKSRLLSDRFSAERPKGSFSTLEIQRTEQGDSAMYLCASSTGPRPETQYFGPGTRLLVL.

The V and J genes are TRBV3-1 (or the pseudogene TRBV3-2) and TRBJ2-7; D might be TRBD1 or TRBD2, each matching 5 bases. CDR1 LGHDT and CDR2 YNNKEL come from the germline V gene (reference sequence). Trimming removed 0 bases from V and 3 bases from J, with 12 bases in between. This CDR3 has 15 amino acids. CDR3 protein: CASSQDEGRIYEQYF. CDR3 bases: TGTGCCAGCAGCCAAGACGAGGGGAGAATCTACGAGCAGTACTTC.

CDR3 in amino acids: CASSSAFTDQPQHF. The CDR3 nucleotides are TGTGCCAGCAGCTCCGCCTTCACCGATCAGCCCCAGCATTTT. This rearrangement joins TRBV7-2 to TRBJ1-5; no firm D call. The CDR3 spans 14 residues. Deletions cut 4 bases from V and 5 bases from J, with 12 bases between. CDR1 is SGHTA and CDR2 is FQGNSA in the germline V gene. The full variable domain, in which reference TRBV7-2 and TRBJ1-5 provide the parts outside the CDR3, is GAGVSQSPSNKVTEKGKDVELRCDPISGHTALYWYRQSLGQGLEFLIYFQGNSAPDKSGLPSDRFSAERTGGSVSTLTIQRTQQEDSAVYLCASSSAFTDQPQHFGDGTRLSIL.

The chain has TRBV11-2 and TRBJ2-3; TRBD1 agrees at 8 bases. CDR3 length: 15 amino acids. Germline-derived CDR1 and CDR2 are SGHAT and FQNNGV. V was clipped by 3 bases and J by 0 bases; unmatched bases: 2. CDR3 sequence: CASSLAGGSTDTQYF. The CDR3 coding sequence is TGTGCCAGCAGCTTGGCAGGGGGCAGCACAGATACGCAGTATTTT. Full variable domain (missing parts from reference TRBV11-2 and TRBJ2-3): EAGVAQSPRYKIIEKRQSVAFWCNPISGHATLYWYQQILGQGPKLLIQFQNNGVVDDSQLPKDRFSAERLKGVDSTLKIQPAKLEDSAVYLCASSLAGGSTDTQYFGPGTRLTVL.

V is TRBV7-9 and J is TRBJ2-1; no definite D call. This CDR3 comprises 14 residues. CDR1 and CDR2 from the germline V gene are SEHNR and FQNEAQ (reference sequence). Trimming shortened V by 5 bases and J by 4 bases, and 12 bases separated the two germline ends. CDR3 sequence: CASSPNVLYNEQFF. The CDR3 DNA sequence: TGTGCCAGCAGCCCCAATGTCTTATACAATGAGCAGTTCTTC.

This clone has just one count. J is TRBJ2-1 and V is TRBV10-3, with unresolved D. Germline V gene data show CDR1 as ENHRY and CDR2 as SYGVKD. V lost 3 bases and J lost 2, with 11 bases in between. The CDR3 is 15 residues long. CDR3 coding DNA: TGTGCCATCAGTGAAAAGGGCTCACCCTACAATGAGCAGTTCTTC. Its translation: CAISEKGSPYNEQFF.

This chain joins TRBV19 and TRBJ2-2, with TRBD2 matching over 13 bases. Germline trimming cut 5 bases from V and 4 bases from J; bases unmatched to any gene: 4. Germline lookup yields CDR1 LNHDA and CDR2 SQIVND (reference sequence). This CDR3 contains 16 residues. The DNA of the CDR3 is TGTGCCAGTAGTGTACTAGCGGGAGGGCCCACCGGGGAGCTGTTTTTT. Translation gives CASSVLAGGPTGELFF.

This clone occurred a few times. This chain joins TRBV19 and TRBJ2-2; TRBD2 matches 8 bases. This CDR3 is built from 15 residues. In germline, CDR1 is LNHDA, CDR2 SQIVND (reference sequence). V lost 7 bases, J lost 5 bases, and 9 bases stayed unmatched. CDR3 region: CASTPRGGGTGELFF. CDR3 DNA sequence: TGTGCCAGTACCCCCCGTGGCGGGGGGACCGGGGAGCTGTTTTTT.

This clone occurred a few times. The rearrangement uses TRBV5-1 and TRBJ2-1; D may be TRBD1 or TRBD2 (5 bases each). Germline loops: CDR1 SGHRS, CDR2 YFSETQ. There are 15 residues in the CDR3. With 2 bases removed from V and 4 bases from J, the gap between germline ends came to 13 bases. CDR3 region: CASSFVEGQYNEQFF. The CDR3 DNA reads TGCGCCAGCAGCTTTGTAGAGGGGCAATACAATGAGCAGTTCTTC. The full variable domain, its missing parts supplied by reference TRBV5-1 and TRBJ2-1, is KAGVTQTPRYLIKTRGQQVTLSCSPISGHRSVSWYQQTPGQGLQFLFEYFSETQRNKGNFPGRFSGRQFSNSRSEMNVSTLELGDSALYLCASSFVEGQYNEQFFGPGTRLTVL.

This chain uses TRBV5-8 with TRBJ1-5, with 9 bases matching TRBD1. Losses at the gene ends were 4 bases for V and 4 bases for J; bases not matched to a gene: 9. The CDR3 contains 16 residues. Germline V gives CDR1 SGHTS, CDR2 YDEGEE. The CDR3 is CASSDGQGQGNQPQHF. DNA for the CDR3: TGTGCCAGCAGCGACGGACAGGGGCAGGGTAATCAGCCCCAGCATTTT. The full variable domain, rest sourced from reference TRBV5-8 and TRBJ1-5, is EAGVTQSPTHLIKTRGQQATLRCSPISGHTSVYWYQQALGLGLQFLLWYDEGEERNRGNFPPRFSGRQFPNYSSELNVNALELEDSALYLCASSDGQGQGNQPQHFGDGTRLSIL.